This T cell receptor beta chain was sequenced for a study of blood T cell repertoires in COVID-19. Study information: COVID-19 samples from acute and convalescent phases originated in the United States, Italy and Spain. PBMCs, B-cell-depleted T cells, or T cells were the source of the cDNA or gDNA that made up the material.

Authors' processing steps: For nucleated cells, counts were estimated from reference gene primer amplification. Profiling relied on immunoSEQ multiplex PCR, and the TCRdb table lists in-frame clones only, not all of them. The V and J calls and clone size are taken from that table; D and trimming were inferred from the DNA. The sample carries around 250,000 clones, about 83% recorded once. This CDR3 has 13 amino acids. V was cut by 8 bases and J by 1 base, with 11 bases left in between. The germline V gene encodes CDR1 MDHEN and CDR2 SYDVKM. The receptor's source is a man of 80 years or more with acute or convalescent COVID-19. The sequencing input was peripheral blood. The V call is TRBV28, the J call TRBJ1-1; D is possibly TRBD1 (6 bases). The CDR3 DNA reads TGTGCCAGCGAGGAACAGGGGAACACTGAAGCTTTCTTT. Its translation is CASEEQGNTEAFF.